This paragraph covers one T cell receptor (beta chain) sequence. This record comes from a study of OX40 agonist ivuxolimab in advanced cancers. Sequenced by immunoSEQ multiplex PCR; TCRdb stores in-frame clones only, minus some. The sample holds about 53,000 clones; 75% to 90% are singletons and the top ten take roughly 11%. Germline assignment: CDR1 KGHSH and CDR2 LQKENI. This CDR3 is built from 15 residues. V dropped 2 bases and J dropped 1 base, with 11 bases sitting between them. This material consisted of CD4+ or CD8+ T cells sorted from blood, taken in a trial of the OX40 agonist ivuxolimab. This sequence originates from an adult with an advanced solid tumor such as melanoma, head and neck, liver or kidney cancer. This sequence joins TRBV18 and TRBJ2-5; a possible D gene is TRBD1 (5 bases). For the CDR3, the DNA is TGTGCCAGCTCACCAGTCAGAAGGGGCCAAGAGACCCAGTACTTC. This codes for CASSPVRRGQETQYF.